Presented here are 28 T cell receptor beta chains from one specimen sequenced in a study of technical replicates of blood from a handful of donors. Assay used: immunoSEQ multiplex PCR; TCRdb lists only in-frame clones, some missing. Altogether some 87,000 clones are present, around 90% being singletons, with the ten largest covering 0.3% to 0.45%. The source material was T cells isolated from PBMCs. These TCRs come from a human donor in good health.

The rearrangement joins TRBV28 to TRBJ2-7; 8 positions agree with TRBD2. This CDR3 region has 15 residues. The V gene's germline CDR1 is MDHEN and CDR2 SYDVKM. V lost 5 bases to trimming and J lost 3 bases; unmatched junction nucleotides: 9. The CDR3 DNA reads TGTGCCAGCAGTCCGACCTTAGCGGGAAGCTACGAGCAGTACTTC. This gives the protein CASSPTLAGSYEQYF. Full variable domain (missing parts from reference TRBV28 and TRBJ2-7): DVKVTQSSRYLVKRTGEKVFLECVQDMDHENMFWYRQDPGLGLRLIYFSYDVKMKEKGDIPEGYSVSREKKERFSLILESASTNQTSMYLCASSPTLAGSYEQYFGPGTRLTVT.

This chain joins TRBV27 and TRBJ1-2; 8 bases fit TRBD1. Germline CDR1 MNHEY, CDR2 SMNVEV (reference sequence). V lost 6 bases and J lost 6; bases outside the gene matches: 6. The CDR3 has 13 residues. The CDR3 spells CASREQGADGYTF. The CDR3 DNA reads as TGTGCCAGCAGAGAGCAGGGGGCCGATGGCTACACCTTC.

The rearrangement joins TRBV25-1 to TRBJ2-7, with D unresolved. The V gene's germline CDR1 is MGHDK and CDR2 SYGVNS. The CDR3 spans 13 residues. Between the trimmed V and J ends, which lost 5 bases and 6 bases, there was a span of 14 bases. CDR3 in DNA: TGTGCCAGCAGTCCCCAGACTCCCATCGAGCAGTACTTC. This codes for CASSPQTPIEQYF.

The chain has TRBV28 and TRBJ2-7, with 8 bases lining up with TRBD1. The junction had 6 bases not matched to a gene; V was cut back by 7 bases and J by 1 base. The CDR3 is 14 residues long. Germline V gives CDR1 MDHEN, CDR2 SYDVKM. The CDR3 DNA reads TGTGCCAGCATAATGGGGACAGGTTCCTACGAGCAGTACTTC. Its translation is CASIMGTGSYEQYF.

J is TRBJ1-2 and V is TRBV19; 9 nucleotides line up with TRBD1. J lost 5 bases, V lost 4 bases, and 8 bases had no gene match. The CDR3 is 15 amino acids. In germline, CDR1 is LNHDA, CDR2 SQIVND (reference sequence). The CDR3 sequence: CASSTGTGTFYGYTF. The CDR3 DNA follows: TGTGCCAGTAGTACCGGGACAGGGACTTTTTATGGCTACACCTTC.

This clone was observed a single time. The gene calls are TRBV10-3 and TRBJ2-1; 10 nucleotides line up with TRBD2. The CDR3 extends over 14 amino acids. Per the germline V gene, CDR1 is ENHRY and CDR2 is SYGVKD. The ends lost 2 bases at V and 12 bases at J; junction bases unmatched: 7. The CDR3 DNA follows: TGTGCCATCAGTGAGCCACTAGCGGGAAATACGCAGTTCTTC. Translation gives CAISEPLAGNTQFF.

The gene calls are TRBV6-4 and TRBJ2-3, with 9 bases identical to TRBD1. Germline V CDR1 and CDR2: MRHNA, SNTAGT. V lost 5 bases and J lost 2; bases outside the gene matches: 5. The CDR3 has 15 amino acids. Here the CDR3 reads CASSLRDRATDTQYF. CDR3 bases: TGTGCCAGCAGTCTCCGGGACAGGGCCACAGATACGCAGTATTTT.

V gene TRBV7-9 combines with J gene TRBJ1-2, with D hard to call. CDR3 length: 16 residues. Deletions cut 3 bases from V and 4 bases from J, with 18 bases between. Germline V gene data show CDR1 as SEHNR and CDR2 as FQNEAQ (reference sequence). As DNA, the CDR3 is TGTGCCAGCAGCTTTTGGGTGGTGAATGAGGGCTATGGCTACACCTTC. Encoded protein: CASSFWVVNEGYGYTF.

This chain links TRBV2 with TRBJ1-4; the D gene is possibly TRBD1 (5 bases). This CDR3 has 13 amino acids. Germline V lookup: CDR1 SNHLY, CDR2 FYNNEI. V lost 5 bases to trimming and J lost 4 bases, with 8 bases between them. CDR3 loop: CASSTDSNEKLFF. The CDR3, as DNA: TGTGCCAGCAGTACCGACAGTAATGAAAAACTGTTTTTT.

This rearrangement joins TRBV11-3 to TRBJ2-7, with D uncertain. The CDR3 extends over 13 amino acids. From germline, CDR1 is SGHNT and CDR2 YENEEA. Trimming pared 5 bases from V and 3 bases from J, leaving 11 bases between. CDR3 DNA sequence: TGTGCCAGCAGCCCCCGACTGATCTACGAGCAGTACTTC. Translating gives CASSPRLIYEQYF.

The V call is TRBV6-1, the J call TRBJ2-7; D gene uncertain. The germline gives CDR1 MNHNS, CDR2 SASEGT. CDR3 length: 16 amino acids. Trimming took 0 bases from V and 0 from J, leaving 12 bases between them. The CDR3 here is CASSEAPLTYSYEQYF. DNA of the CDR3: TGTGCCAGCAGTGAAGCGCCATTGACTTACTCCTACGAGCAGTACTTC.

The chain couples TRBV28 to TRBJ1-2; D call uncertain. There are 14 residues in the CDR3. V lost 2 bases to trimming and J lost 8 bases, with 15 bases between them. Germline CDR1 and CDR2: MDHEN and SYDVKM. The CDR3 loop is CASSLNQMARGYTF. The DNA of the CDR3 is TGTGCCAGCAGTTTAAATCAGATGGCGCGGGGCTACACCTTC.

The chain uses TRBV27 and TRBJ1-5; D is unclear. This CDR3 is built from 14 residues. V was clipped by 6 bases and J by 5 bases, with 14 bases between them. Germline-derived CDR1 and CDR2 are MNHEY and SMNVEV (reference sequence). The CDR3 DNA follows: TGTGCCAGCAGCCGACCCGGGTCGGATCAGCCCCAGCATTTT. This translates into CASSRPGSDQPQHF.

V gene TRBV6-1 combines with J gene TRBJ2-7, with D maybe TRBD2 (6 bases). Trimming took 2 bases from V and 3 from J, leaving 11 bases between them. This CDR3 region has 14 residues. The germline V gene has CDR1 MNHNS and CDR2 SASEGT. The CDR3, as DNA: TGTGCCAGCAGTGAACCCGGGGGTGGCTACGAGCAGTACTTC. Translated, it gives CASSEPGGGYEQYF.

The chain recombines TRBV30 with TRBJ2-3, with D maybe TRBD2 (5 bases). The V gene lost 0 bases and the J gene lost 2 bases, with 18 bases spanning the gap. The CDR3 runs 17 residues. Germline assignment: CDR1 GTSNPN and CDR2 SVGIG (reference sequence). CDR3 residues: CAWSVPGLGWNTDTQYF. For the CDR3, the DNA is TGTGCCTGGAGTGTACCCGGACTCGGGTGGAACACAGATACGCAGTATTTT.

This chain links TRBV6-6 with TRBJ1-4; perhaps TRBD1 as D (5 bases). The V gene lost 5 bases and the J gene lost 4 bases, with 8 bases spanning the gap. Per germline, CDR1 MNHNY and CDR2 SVGAGI (reference sequence). The CDR3 has 13 residues. The CDR3: CASSLGLNEKLFF. In DNA, the CDR3 is TGTGCCAGCAGTCTGGGACTTAATGAAAAACTGTTTTTT.

V usage is TRBV11-3 and J usage is TRBJ2-7; D is perhaps TRBD2 (5 bases). Germline CDR1 is SGHNT and CDR2 is YENEEA. Trimming removed 5 bases at V and 7 bases at J, with 12 bases between. The CDR3 runs 12 residues. The CDR3 bases are TGTGCCAGCAGCCCAGGAGGTGGTGAGCAGTACTTC. Its translation: CASSPGGGEQYF.

The chain joins TRBV11-2 to TRBJ2-7; 7 bases are shared with TRBD2. The germline gives CDR1 SGHAT, CDR2 FQNNGV. The CDR3 loop spans 12 amino acids. The trim removed 8 bases at V and 4 bases at J, leaving 5 bases unmatched. CDR3 residues: CASGLAEYEQYF. For the CDR3, the DNA is TGTGCCAGCGGGCTAGCGGAGTACGAGCAGTACTTC.

V is TRBV5-4 and J is TRBJ1-4, with D perhaps TRBD1 (6 bases). The CDR3 consists of 16 residues. Germline V gene data show CDR1 as SGHNT and CDR2 as YYREEE (reference sequence). The V gene lost 5 bases and the J gene lost 8 bases, with 22 bases spanning the gap. The CDR3 spells CASRETPGQLAEKLFF. In DNA, the CDR3 is TGTGCCAGCAGAGAGACACCGGGACAACTGGCAGAAAAACTGTTTTTT.

The chain recombines TRBV9 with TRBJ2-7, with 8 bases identical to TRBD2. The CDR3 contains 13 residues. Germline V gene lookup returns CDR1 SGDLS and CDR2 YYNGEE. The ends lost 3 bases at V and 4 bases at J; junction bases unmatched: 3. CDR3 protein: CASSGLASYEQYF. CDR3 sequence (DNA): TGTGCCAGCAGCGGACTAGCGAGTTACGAGCAGTACTTC.

The gene calls are TRBV4-3 and TRBJ2-7; tentatively, D is TRBD2 (5 bases). The germline V gene has CDR1 LGHNA and CDR2 YSLEER. The length of the CDR3 is 14 residues. Trimming removed 3 bases at V and 6 bases at J, with 15 bases between. CDR3 DNA: TGCGCCAGCAGCCATACTTACTTAGGAGGCGAGCAGTACTTC. The encoded protein is CASSHTYLGGEQYF.

In its sample, this clone was seen once. This sequence joins TRBV7-3 and TRBJ1-1; D gene uncertain. V lost 5 bases, J lost 2 bases, and 9 bases lay in between. Germline loops: CDR1 SGHTA, CDR2 FQGTGA. CDR3 size: 13 residues. In DNA form, the CDR3 reads TGTGCCAGCAGCAGCGGGAGCAACACTGAAGCTTTCTTT. Its protein product is CASSSGSNTEAFF.

This chain uses TRBV7-9 with TRBJ1-2; 7 nucleotides line up with TRBD1. Germline-derived CDR1 and CDR2 are SEHNR and FQNEAQ (reference sequence). CDR3 length: 15 amino acids. The J segment lost 4 bases and the V segment lost 5 bases, leaving 10 bases of the junction unmatched. The CDR3 spells CASSPDRDSIYGYTF. The CDR3 DNA is TGTGCCAGCAGCCCAGACAGGGATAGCATCTATGGCTACACCTTC.

The chain is built from TRBV10-3 and TRBJ1-4; the match to TRBD1 covers 8 bases. The CDR3 sequence is 16 residues long. The germline V gene has CDR1 ENHRY and CDR2 SYGVKD. V lost 0 bases, J lost 8 bases, and 8 bases stayed unmatched. CDR3 loop: CAISESLRTGNEKLFF. The CDR3 DNA reads as TGTGCCATCAGTGAGTCTTTGAGGACAGGGAACGAAAAACTGTTTTTT.

This clone was observed a few times. V and J are TRBV30 and TRBJ1-1; 8 bases fit TRBD1. Trimming at V came to 2 bases and at J to 3 bases, leaving 5 bases not matched to a gene. Germline V gives CDR1 GTSNPN, CDR2 SVGIG (reference sequence). The CDR3 sequence is 14 residues long. CDR3 in DNA: TGTGCCTGGAGTAGGACAGGGCGAGACACTGAAGCTTTCTTT. The encoded protein is CAWSRTGRDTEAFF.

Concerning this clone itself: Different DNA sequences within this sample yield the same CDR3. V gene TRBV27 combines with J gene TRBJ2-7, with TRBD1 matching 9 bases. The J segment lost 2 bases and the V segment lost 5 bases, leaving 4 bases of the junction unmatched. In germline, CDR1 is MNHEY, CDR2 SMNVEV (reference sequence). This CDR3 is 14 amino acids long. The CDR3 bases are TGTGCCAGCAGTCCCTGGACAGGGGCCTACGAGCAGTACTTC. Amino acid sequence: CASSPWTGAYEQYF.

The V gene is TRBV9, the J gene TRBJ2-3, with D hard to call. The germline gives CDR1 SGDLS, CDR2 YYNGEE. Trimming stripped 0 bases from V and 0 bases from J, with 11 bases between. The CDR3 sequence is 16 residues long. CDR3 protein: CASSVEPKWSTDTQYF. CDR3 DNA: TGTGCCAGCAGCGTAGAGCCGAAGTGGAGCACAGATACGCAGTATTTT.

The chain combines TRBV9 with TRBJ2-7, with 12 positions matching TRBD1. This CDR3 comprises 17 residues. V gave up 3 bases and J gave up 6 bases; unmatched junction bases: 13. The V gene's germline CDR1 is SGDLS and CDR2 YYNGEE. CDR3 loop: CASSGPPWDRGRSEQYF. CDR3 nucleotide sequence: TGTGCCAGCAGCGGGCCGCCCTGGGACAGGGGGCGCAGCGAGCAGTACTTC.